This TCR beta chain was documented in a study of cytomegalovirus exposure and HLA in healthy donors. Use of 60 Vbeta and 13 Jbeta primers characterized the PCR. Generated by immunoSEQ multiplex PCR, the TCRdb table keeps only in-frame clones and is missing some. The sample has approximately 140,000 clones; just under 75% are singletons. The CDR3 is 16 amino acids. Germline assignment: CDR1 SGHKS and CDR2 YYEKEE (reference sequence). Trimming removed 3 bases from V and 0 bases from J; junction bases left unmatched: 8. The specimen was PBMCs. This receptor was taken from a young woman in good health and CMV-seronegative. The chain joins TRBV5-5 to TRBJ2-7; 8 bases fit TRBD1. CDR3 sequence: CASSSHRGISSYEQYV. The CDR3 nucleotides read TGTGCCAGCAGCTCCCACAGGGGGATCAGCTCCTACGAGCAGTACGTC.